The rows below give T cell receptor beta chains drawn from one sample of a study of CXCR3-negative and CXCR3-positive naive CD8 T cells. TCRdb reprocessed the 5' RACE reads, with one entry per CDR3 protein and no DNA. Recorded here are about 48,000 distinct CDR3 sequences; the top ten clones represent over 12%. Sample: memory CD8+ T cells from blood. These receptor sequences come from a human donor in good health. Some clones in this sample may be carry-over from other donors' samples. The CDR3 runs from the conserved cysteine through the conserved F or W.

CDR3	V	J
CASSLGYQSEQFF	TRBV7-6	TRBJ2-1
CSARDGRHSAEAFF	TRBV20-1	TRBJ1-1
CASSLEGWYEQYF	TRBV5-1	TRBJ2-7
CASSHKGQGMEAFF	TRBV4-2	TRBJ1-1
CASSLAGRGTDTQYF	TRBV7-8	TRBJ2-3
CASSSPDREVDTQYF	TRBV7-9	TRBJ2-3
CASSESRTGNEKLFF	TRBV25-1	TRBJ1-4
CASGGGNEQFF	TRBV9	TRBJ2-1
CASSIVYASYEQYF	TRBV19	TRBJ2-7
CSAPQGQGPADTEAFF	TRBV20-1	TRBJ1-1
CASSQEESGEQYF	TRBV4-1	TRBJ2-7
CASSPSPQNTGELFF	TRBV5-1	TRBJ2-2
CASTKGHPNEQFF	TRBV12-3/TRBV12-4	TRBJ2-1
CASSLGQPYNEQFF	TRBV7-7	TRBJ2-1
CASSLNPGANVLTF	TRBV28	TRBJ2-6
CASTSSRGDYNEQFF	TRBV28	TRBJ2-1
CASSSLLAVQETQYF	TRBV28	TRBJ2-5
CASSSGQGIQETQYF	TRBV5-5	TRBJ2-5
CASSTNPGVRGTEAFF	TRBV6-5	TRBJ1-1
CSVEDPGGVYNEQFF	TRBV29-1	TRBJ2-1
CASSLRGRKENTEAFF	TRBV7-9	TRBJ1-1
CASSFTGGETQYF	TRBV7-7	TRBJ2-5
CSFSGSWALADLTDTQYF	TRBV29-1	TRBJ2-3
CASSEVSGGADTQYF	TRBV6-1	TRBJ2-3
CASSLVVGELFF	TRBV7-9	TRBJ2-2
CASSSQGPRNNEQFF	TRBV13	TRBJ2-1
CATSPRDAGSPLHF	TRBV15	TRBJ1-6
CASSEDEDYLYEQYF	TRBV6-1	TRBJ2-7
CSVEHLPDGTEAFF	TRBV29-1	TRBJ1-1
CASSLYVYGYTF	TRBV7-9	TRBJ1-2
CASSVDARTGYNEQFF	TRBV9	TRBJ2-1
CSVVARNTGELFF	TRBV29-1	TRBJ2-2
CASSLGQGLWDEQYF	TRBV12-3/TRBV12-4	TRBJ2-7
CASGAGLSTGELFF	TRBV10-3	TRBJ2-2
CATSRVSGDFYSNQPQHF	TRBV15	TRBJ1-5
CAILRGPMNTEAFF	TRBV7-9	TRBJ1-1
CASSLGGMNTEAFF	TRBV7-2	TRBJ1-1
CASSQVSYEQYF	TRBV14	TRBJ2-7